Listed below are T cell receptor beta chains from one sample, sequenced in a study of response to subunit inactivated influenza vaccine. From the RT-PCR reads, TCRdb called clonotypes with MiXCR, one entry per CDR3 protein. The sample contains under 200,000 distinct CDR3 sequences, approximately 12% of which appear only once. The data were also submitted as part of a second study, on T cells expressing NK-cell markers.

Here the sequenced sample was CD8+ T cells sorted from PBMCs, taken approximately 13 days after vaccination. These receptors were obtained from a man between 50 and 59 years old who received an inactivated influenza vaccine. Both conserved end residues are part of each CDR3. Fields, in order: clone size, V gene, D gene, J gene, CDR3 protein, CDR3 DNA. A D gene is named only where the DNA matches it firmly. Expanded clones get a size class; other rows say once, few or many, or leave the size out.

clone size: many; V gene: TRBV7-2; D gene: -; J gene: TRBJ2-3; CDR3 protein: CASSLSGVDTQYF; CDR3 DNA: TGTGCCAGCAGCCTCAGTGGTGTGGATACGCAGTATTTT
clone size: -; V gene: TRBV4-1; D gene: TRBD2; J gene: TRBJ2-5; CDR3 protein: CASSQRLAGGPVETQYF; CDR3 DNA: TGCGCCAGCAGCCAAAGACTAGCGGGAGGGCCGGTGGAGACCCAGTACTTC
clone size: few; V gene: TRBV7-2; D gene: TRBD2; J gene: TRBJ2-1; CDR3 protein: CASSLVLAGNPEQFF; CDR3 DNA: TGTGCCAGCAGCTTAGTGCTAGCGGGAAATCCTGAGCAGTTCTTC
clone size: many; V gene: TRBV6-2/TRBV6-3; D gene: -; J gene: TRBJ2-2; CDR3 protein: CASSLNTGELFF; CDR3 DNA: TGTGCCAGCAGCTTAAACACCGGGGAGCTGTTTTTT
clone size: -; V gene: TRBV20-1; D gene: -; J gene: TRBJ2-1; CDR3 protein: CSARRRSDEQFF; CDR3 DNA: TGCAGTGCTAGACGCCGTTCCGATGAGCAGTTCTTC
clone size: few; V gene: TRBV29-1; D gene: TRBD2; J gene: TRBJ2-1; CDR3 protein: CSVELAGNIYNEQFF; CDR3 DNA: TGCAGCGTTGAGTTAGCGGGAAACATCTACAATGAGCAGTTCTTC
clone size: -; V gene: TRBV11-1; D gene: -; J gene: TRBJ2-7; CDR3 protein: CASSSLADSPRGSYEQYF; CDR3 DNA: TGTGCCAGCAGCTCCCTTGCGGACAGCCCACGGGGATCCTACGAGCAGTACTTC
clone size: many; V gene: TRBV4-3; D gene: -; J gene: TRBJ2-3; CDR3 protein: CASSQEARQTDTQYF; CDR3 DNA: TGCGCCAGCAGCCAAGAGGCTAGACAGACAGATACGCAGTATTTT
clone size: -; V gene: TRBV7-8; D gene: -; J gene: TRBJ2-7; CDR3 protein: CASSLALGEQYF; CDR3 DNA: TGTGCCAGCAGCTTAGCGCTAGGGGAGCAGTACTTC
clone size: few; V gene: TRBV15; D gene: -; J gene: TRBJ2-3; CDR3 protein: CATSRDFGNTDTQYF; CDR3 DNA: TGTGCCACCAGCAGAGATTTTGGAAACACAGATACGCAGTATTTT
clone size: -; V gene: TRBV11-2; D gene: TRBD2; J gene: TRBJ2-7; CDR3 protein: CASSRGLGFYEQYF; CDR3 DNA: TGTGCCAGCAGCCGAGGACTAGGTTTCTACGAGCAGTACTTC
clone size: few; V gene: TRBV7-8; D gene: -; J gene: TRBJ2-3; CDR3 protein: CASSLRPLVTDTQYF; CDR3 DNA: TGTGCCAGCAGCCTACGGCCACTAGTCACAGATACGCAGTATTTT
clone size: few; V gene: TRBV7-9; D gene: -; J gene: TRBJ2-2; CDR3 protein: CASSSGGTPLFF; CDR3 DNA: TGTGCCAGCAGTTCAGGGGGGACACCGCTGTTTTTT
clone size: few; V gene: TRBV6-2/TRBV6-3; D gene: -; J gene: TRBJ1-1; CDR3 protein: CASSYPRENTEAFF; CDR3 DNA: TGTGCCAGCAGTTACCCAAGAGAGAACACTGAAGCTTTCTTT
clone size: -; V gene: TRBV20-1; D gene: TRBD2; J gene: TRBJ2-5; CDR3 protein: CSASRLGEGQETQYF; CDR3 DNA: TGCAGTGCTTCCAGGTTGGGGGAGGGGCAAGAGACCCAGTACTTC
clone size: -; V gene: TRBV7-9; D gene: TRBD2; J gene: TRBJ2-1; CDR3 protein: CASSFFGGRGYNEQFF; CDR3 DNA: TGTGCCAGCAGCTTCTTTGGCGGGAGGGGTTACAATGAGCAGTTCTTC